This T cell receptor (beta chain) emerged from a study of T cell responses to AZD1222 COVID-19 vaccine. The study, taken as a whole, reports: The number of AZD1222 recipients seropositive at baseline was only 6 or 7. Vaccination with two AZD1222 doses was followed by a rise in Spike-specific TCR breadth and depth.

Repertoires were generated with immunoSEQ multiplex PCR, while TCRdb's copy carries only in-frame clones and drops some. The sample has 200,000 to 250,000 clones; roughly 94% are singletons. A remark on this clone: The antigen is unknown.

In germline, CDR1 is KGHDR, CDR2 SFDVKD. V gave up 4 bases and J gave up 2 bases, with 16 bases separating them. The length of the CDR3 is 16 residues. The rearrangement joins TRBV24-1 to TRBJ2-5; possibly TRBD1 for D (5 bases). The TCR comes from an adult who received the MenACWY meningococcal vaccine as a control. This specimen was peripheral blood, taken 28 days after the second dose of the MenACWY control vaccine. CDR3 nucleotide sequence: TGTGCCACCAGTGACCCAATCCCAGGGCTACAAGAGACCCAGTACTTC. Its protein product is CATSDPIPGLQETQYF.